This T cell receptor beta chain was identified in a study of cytomegalovirus exposure and HLA in healthy donors. The PCR ran on 60 Vbeta and 13 Jbeta primers. Clones were sequenced by immunoSEQ multiplex PCR, and TCRdb holds only the in-frame ones, with some missing. This sample has about 130,000 clones, with about two thirds found just once. Specimen: PBMCs. The clonotype was recovered from a woman aged 55-69 years in good health and CMV-seropositive.

CDR3 region: CATCRAGGRSFDTQYF. In nucleotides, the CDR3 is TGCGCCACCTGCCGGGCGGGGGGACGAAGTTTTGATACGCAGTATTTT. The genes are TRBV10-2 and TRBJ2-3; 8 bases map to TRBD2. The CDR3 is 16 residues long. Germline lookup yields CDR1 WSHSY and CDR2 SAAADI. Losses at the gene ends were 10 bases for V and 6 bases for J; bases not matched to a gene: 18.